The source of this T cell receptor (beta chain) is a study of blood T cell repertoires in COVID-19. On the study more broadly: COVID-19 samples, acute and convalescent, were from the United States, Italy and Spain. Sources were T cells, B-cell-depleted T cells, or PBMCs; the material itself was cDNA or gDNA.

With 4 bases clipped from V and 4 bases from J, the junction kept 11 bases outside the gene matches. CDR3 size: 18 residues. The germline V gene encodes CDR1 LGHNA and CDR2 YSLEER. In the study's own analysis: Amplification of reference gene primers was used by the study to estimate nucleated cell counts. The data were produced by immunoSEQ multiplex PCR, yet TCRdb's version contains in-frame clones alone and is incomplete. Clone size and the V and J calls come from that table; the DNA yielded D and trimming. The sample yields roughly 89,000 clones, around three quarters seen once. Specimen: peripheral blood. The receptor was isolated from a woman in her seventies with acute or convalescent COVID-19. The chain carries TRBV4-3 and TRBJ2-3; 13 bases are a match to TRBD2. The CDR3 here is CASSLLAGGALGADTQYF. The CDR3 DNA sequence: TGCGCCAGCAGCCTACTAGCGGGGGGGGCGCTCGGGGCAGATACGCAGTATTTT.